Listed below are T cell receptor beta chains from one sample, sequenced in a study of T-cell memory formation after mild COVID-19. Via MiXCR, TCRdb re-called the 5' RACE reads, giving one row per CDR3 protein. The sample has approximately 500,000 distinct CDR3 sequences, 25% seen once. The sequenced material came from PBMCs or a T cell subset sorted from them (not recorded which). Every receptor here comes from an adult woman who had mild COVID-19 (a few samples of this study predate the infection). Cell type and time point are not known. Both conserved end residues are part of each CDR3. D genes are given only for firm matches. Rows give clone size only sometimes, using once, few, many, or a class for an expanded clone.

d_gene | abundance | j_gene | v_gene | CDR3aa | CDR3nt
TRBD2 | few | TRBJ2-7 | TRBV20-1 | CSAFTYLGITGTSGYEQYF | TGCAGTGCCTTTACTTATTTGGGTATTACTGGGACTAGCGGCTACGAGCAGTACTTC
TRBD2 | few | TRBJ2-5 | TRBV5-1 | CASSLEIAGGPETQYF | TGCGCCAGCAGCTTGGAAATAGCGGGAGGCCCAGAGACCCAGTACTTC
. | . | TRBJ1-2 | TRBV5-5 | CASSPNQVLNYNYGYTF | TGTGCCAGCAGTCCGAACCAGGTCTTGAACTATAACTATGGCTACACCTTC
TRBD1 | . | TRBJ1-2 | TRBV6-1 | CASSRRDRANYGYTF | TGTGCCAGCAGTCGACGTGACAGGGCTAACTATGGCTACACCTTC
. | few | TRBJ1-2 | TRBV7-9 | CASSLGPGYNYGYTF | TGTGCCAGCAGCTTAGGGCCAGGCTATAACTATGGCTACACCTTC
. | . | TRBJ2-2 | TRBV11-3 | CASSHWTADTGELFF | TGTGCCAGCAGCCATTGGACGGCTGACACCGGGGAGCTGTTTTTT
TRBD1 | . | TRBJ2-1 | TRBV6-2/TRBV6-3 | CASSYFWGTGLPNEQFF | TGTGCCAGCAGTTACTTTTGGGGGACAGGGCTGCCCAATGAGCAGTTCTTC
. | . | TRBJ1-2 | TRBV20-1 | CSARVVGSLGLLRGYTF | TGCAGTGCTAGAGTTGTGGGCTCTCTGGGCCTCCTCCGGGGCTACACCTTC
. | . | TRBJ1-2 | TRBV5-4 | CASSLGVRGDYGYTF | TGTGCCAGCAGCTTGGGGGTTAGGGGAGACTATGGCTACACCTTC
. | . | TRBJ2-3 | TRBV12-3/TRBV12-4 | CASSLRFRDSGTDTQYF | TGTGCCAGCAGTTTAAGGTTCCGGGACTCGGGTACAGATACGCAGTATTTT
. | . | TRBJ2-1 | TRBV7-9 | CASSLDLRGVDEQFF | TGTGCCAGCAGCTTAGATCTACGAGGGGTGGATGAGCAGTTCTTC
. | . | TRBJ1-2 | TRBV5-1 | CASSFMLELGYTF | TGCGCCAGCAGCTTCATGTTGGAACTAGGCTACACCTTC
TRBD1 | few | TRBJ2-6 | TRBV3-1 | CASSQTGSLLSGANVLTF | TGTGCCAGCAGCCAGACAGGGTCCCTACTATCTGGGGCCAACGTCCTGACTTTC
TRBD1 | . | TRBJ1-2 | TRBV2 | CASSDTIDRGNYGYTF | TGTGCCAGCAGTGATACCATTGACAGGGGGAACTATGGCTACACCTTC
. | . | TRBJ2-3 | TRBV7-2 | CASSRQVTDTQYF | TGTGCCAGCAGCCGACAGGTCACAGATACGCAGTATTTT
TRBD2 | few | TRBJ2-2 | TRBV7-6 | CASSLRPSGTNTGELFF | TGTGCCAGCAGCTTAAGGCCTAGCGGGACGAACACCGGGGAGCTGTTTTTT
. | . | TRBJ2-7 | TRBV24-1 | CATSQGYEQYF | TGTGCCACCAGTCAGGGCTACGAGCAGTACTTC
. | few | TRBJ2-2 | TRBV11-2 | CASSLVQGGTGELFF | TGTGCCAGCAGCTTAGTACAGGGCGGCACCGGGGAGCTGTTTTTT
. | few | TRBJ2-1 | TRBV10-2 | CASSVVAVGDEQFF | TGCGCCAGCAGTGTTGTGGCAGTCGGTGATGAGCAGTTCTTC
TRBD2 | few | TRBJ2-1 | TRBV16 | CASSLGTSGVKSYNEQFF | TGTGCCAGCAGTCTTGGGACTAGCGGGGTCAAGTCCTACAATGAGCAGTTCTTC
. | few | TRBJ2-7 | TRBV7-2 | CASSSGKGEEQYF | TGTGCCAGCAGCTCTGGGAAAGGAGAGGAGCAGTACTTC
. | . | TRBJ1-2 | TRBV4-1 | CASSPDPDGPYGYTF | TGCGCCAGCAGCCCCGACCCCGACGGACCGTATGGCTACACCTTC
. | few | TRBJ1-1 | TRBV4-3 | CASSSRDNRNTEAFF | TGCGCCAGCAGCTCCCGGGACAACCGGAACACTGAAGCTTTCTTT
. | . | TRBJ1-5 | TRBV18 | CASSPPMSGGNQPQHF | TGTGCCAGCTCACCACCTATGTCAGGGGGCAATCAGCCCCAGCATTTT
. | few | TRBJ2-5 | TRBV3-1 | CASSTTRSAKETQYF | TGTGCCAGCAGTACGACTCGGTCGGCGAAAGAGACCCAGTACTTC
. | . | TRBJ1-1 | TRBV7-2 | CASSLGGGVNTEAFF | TGTGCCAGCAGCTTAGGGGGGGGTGTGAACACTGAAGCTTTCTTT
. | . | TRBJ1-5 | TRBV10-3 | CAISESGGASNQPQHF | TGTGCCATCAGTGAGTCTGGGGGCGCGAGCAATCAGCCCCAGCATTTT
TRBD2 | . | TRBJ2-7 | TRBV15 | CATSRGERGGRLDEQYF | TGTGCCACCAGCAGAGGTGAGCGGGGGGGCCGTCTGGACGAGCAGTACTTC
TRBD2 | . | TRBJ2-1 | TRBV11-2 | CASSPRLAGDNEQFF | TGTGCCAGCAGCCCCAGACTAGCGGGGGACAATGAGCAGTTCTTC